The entry that follows covers one TCR beta chain sequence. As yet, its antigen is unknown. There are 17 residues in the CDR3. CDR1 SGHAT and CDR2 FQNNGV come from the germline V gene. The V end was cut by 4 bases, the J end by 7 bases, with 25 bases between. This entry comes from a study of cytomegalovirus exposure and HLA in healthy donors. About the research overall: Unique TCR beta sequences numbering about 100 million came from about 179 million T cells in an earlier analysis. The study's findings and limits: The authors later found TCR association rates varying by HLA locus, with DRB1 most and HLA-C fewest. A later analysis reported that several of the most significant clusters appeared to be linked to common viral pathogens, among them Epstein-Barr virus.

The PCR was carried out with 60 Vbeta primers and 13 Jbeta primers. Assay used: immunoSEQ multiplex PCR; TCRdb lists only in-frame clones, some missing. This table has about 150,000 clones, roughly 80% appearing once. The chain has TRBV11-2 and TRBJ2-5; tentative D call: TRBD2 (6 bases). The TCR was taken from a male donor in good health and CMV-seronegative. The sequencing input was PBMCs. The chain's CDR3 is CASSSLRGLSRNPTQYF. CDR3 DNA: TGTGCCAGCAGCTCTCTCCGGGGACTTAGCCGTAATCCGACCCAGTACTTC.